Presented here are 21 T cell receptor beta chains from one specimen sequenced in a study. TCRdb called the 5' RACE reads again in MiXCR, with one record for every CDR3 protein. Of under 60,000 distinct CDR3 sequences in the sample, 28% were seen once. Material: naive CD4+ T cells sorted from blood. Subset reported: naive CD4+ T cells, CD4+CD45RA+CD25-. The source of these receptors is a female donor with breast cancer.

The chain employs TRBV20-1 and TRBJ1-1; the D gene is possibly TRBD1 (5 bases). The CDR3 runs 13 residues. CDR1 and CDR2 from the germline V gene are DFQATT and SNEGSKA (reference sequence). Trimming pared 0 bases from V and 4 bases from J, leaving 9 bases between. The DNA of the CDR3 is TGCAGTGCTAGAGAGTCGGGGGGCACTGAAGCTTTCTTT. Translating gives CSARESGGTEAFF.

This clonotype occurred a few times. The rearrangement links TRBV29-1 to TRBJ1-3; D gene uncertain. Between the trimmed V and J ends, which lost 7 bases and 0 bases, there was a span of 10 bases. This CDR3 is 13 amino acids long. Germline V CDR1 and CDR2: SQVTM, ANQGSEA. CDR3 region: CSGTGSSGNTIYF. The DNA of the CDR3 is TGCAGCGGGACGGGAAGCTCTGGAAACACCATATATTTT.

This clonotype was detected only a few times. This sequence joins TRBV20-1 and TRBJ1-1, with D unclear. The CDR3 runs to 11 residues. Deletions cut 1 base from V and 5 bases from J, with 5 bases between. CDR1 is DFQATT, CDR2 SNEGSKA, per germline (reference sequence). The CDR3 region has the DNA TGCAGTGCTAGAGGTTCTACTGAAGCTTTCTTT. It translates to CSARGSTEAFF.

The rearrangement links TRBV15 to TRBJ2-1, with 11 bases lining up with TRBD2. The J segment lost 6 bases and the V segment lost 5 bases, leaving 6 bases of the junction unmatched. CDR3 length: 15 residues. Looked up from germline, CDR1 is LNHNV and CDR2 is YYDKDF (reference sequence). CDR3 sequence reads: CATSAPGTSGNEQFF. Written as DNA, the CDR3 is TGTGCCACCAGCGCTCCCGGGACTAGCGGCAATGAGCAGTTCTTC.

The chain links TRBV4-3 to TRBJ2-1; 7 nucleotides match TRBD1. Germline CDR1 reads LGHNA; CDR2 reads YSLEER. The CDR3 totals 14 residues. The J segment lost 3 bases and the V segment lost 3 bases, leaving 2 bases of the junction unmatched. In DNA form, the CDR3 reads TGCGCCAGCAGCCACGGGACAGTCTACAATGAGCAGTTCTTC. Translation gives CASSHGTVYNEQFF.

This clonotype has ten or more counts. The CDR3 DNA is TGTGCCAGCAGCTTAGAGTCTCACTACAATGAGCAGTTCTTC. It encodes CASSLESHYNEQFF. V and J are TRBV7-3 and TRBJ2-1; no clear D. Germline V gene lookup returns CDR1 SGHTA and CDR2 FQGTGA. The CDR3 loop spans 14 amino acids. The V gene lost 2 bases and the J gene lost 3 bases, with 8 bases spanning the gap.

This chain joins TRBV20-1 and TRBJ1-4; D not resolved. The V end lost 6 bases, the J end lost 4 bases, and 15 bases lay between the germline ends. The CDR3 sequence is 14 residues long. Germline V gives CDR1 DFQATT, CDR2 SNEGSKA (reference sequence). This chain's CDR3 is CSAPDVRLNEKLFF. The CDR3 DNA reads TGCAGTGCACCGGACGTACGTCTTAATGAAAAACTGTTTTTT.

This clonotype has a handful of counts. The V gene is TRBV20-1, the J gene TRBJ1-2, with D perhaps matching TRBD1 (5 bases). Germline values: CDR1 DFQATT, CDR2 SNEGSKA (reference sequence). The CDR3 extends over 14 amino acids. V lost 8 bases, J lost 2 bases, and 18 bases lay in between. The CDR3 nucleotides are TGCAGTCCCCGCGGGGGAGGGGTAAACTATGGCTACACCTTC. Translating it yields CSPRGGGVNYGYTF.

Note on this clonotype: Given a much more abundant clone one base away, this may be a read error. The chain is built from TRBV28 and TRBJ2-4, with 8 bases that match TRBD1. CDR1 is MDHEN and CDR2 is SYDVKM in the germline V gene. This CDR3 has 15 amino acids. The CDR3: CASSLGQVAKNIRYF. DNA of the CDR3: TGTGCCAGCAGTTTGGGACAGGTAGCCAAAAACATTCGGTACTTC.

The CDR3 region has the DNA TGCGCCAGCAGCCAAGATCAGTTAGCGGGGCCAAGCACAGATACGCAGTATTTT. It specifies CASSQDQLAGPSTDTQYF. The genes are TRBV4-3 and TRBJ2-3; 8 bases are shared with TRBD2. J gave up 0 bases and V 0 bases, and 8 bases lay outside the gene matches. The V gene's germline CDR1 is LGHNA and CDR2 YSLEER. This CDR3 contains 18 residues.

This clonotype was counted only a few times. The gene calls are TRBV19 and TRBJ2-7, with 9 bases fitting TRBD1. Trimming took 3 bases from V and 8 from J; bases not matched to a gene: 8. This CDR3 is built from 14 residues. In germline, CDR1 is LNHDA, CDR2 SQIVND (reference sequence). CDR3 nucleotide sequence: TGTGCCAGTAGTATTGGTCGGGACAGGGCCAAGCAGTACTTC. It yields the protein CASSIGRDRAKQYF.

This chain joins TRBV5-6 and TRBJ1-4; D unresolved. The V end lost 0 bases, the J end lost 5 bases, and 5 bases lay between the germline ends. CDR1 is SGHDT and CDR2 is YYEEEE in the germline V gene. The CDR3 sequence is 13 residues long. For the CDR3, the DNA is TGTGCCAGCAGCTTGGACGAGAATGAAAAACTGTTTTTT. Translated: CASSLDENEKLFF.

This chain joins TRBV20-1 and TRBJ2-5; TRBD2 might be the D (6 bases). Germline-derived CDR1 and CDR2 are DFQATT and SNEGSKA (reference sequence). V lost 0 bases and J 2 bases, leaving 22 bases between the germline ends. CDR3 length equals 18 residues. In nucleotides, the CDR3 is TGCAGTGCTAGAGATCTCTACCCTAGCGACCTTAAACAAGAGACCCAGTACTTC. This encodes CSARDLYPSDLKQETQYF.

This clonotype came up a few times. The V call is TRBV5-4, the J call TRBJ2-1, with TRBD2 matching 7 bases. CDR3 length equals 12 residues. With V trimmed by 6 bases and J by 10 bases, 7 bases remained unmatched. Looked up from germline, CDR1 is SGHNT and CDR2 is YYREEE (reference sequence). The chain's CDR3 is CASTKRGVEQFF. CDR3 nucleotide sequence: TGTGCCAGCACAAAACGGGGGGTCGAGCAGTTCTTC.

In its sample, this clonotype was seen a few times. Here the CDR3 DNA reads TGCGCCAGCAGCTTGGCCGACAGGGTAGGAAATGAGCAGTTCTTC. Protein product: CASSLADRVGNEQFF. This sequence joins TRBV5-1 and TRBJ2-1, with TRBD1 identical over 7 bases. Germline CDR1 reads SGHRS; CDR2 reads YFSETQ. Trimming removed 0 bases from V and 7 bases from J; junction bases left unmatched: 7. The CDR3 covers 15 residues.

The rearrangement links TRBV4-2 to TRBJ2-5, with D possibly TRBD2 on 7 matching bases. The CDR3 runs 14 residues. Between the trimmed V and J ends, which lost 5 bases and 5 bases, there was a span of 15 bases. In germline, CDR1 is LGHNA, CDR2 YNFKEQ. This CDR3 is CASSGGGARETQYF. As DNA, the CDR3 is TGTGCCAGCAGCGGGGGGGGGGCCAGGGAGACCCAGTACTTC.

The chain joins TRBV7-2 to TRBJ2-1, with TRBD2 matching over 11 bases. This CDR3 comprises 15 residues. CDR1 is SGHTA, CDR2 FQGNSA, per germline. Trimming cost V 5 bases and J 10 bases; bases outside gene matches: 10. CDR3 nucleotides: TGTGCCAGCAGCCCCGGACTAGCGGGTTCTGGGGAGCAGTTCTTC. It specifies CASSPGLAGSGEQFF. Together with reference TRBV7-2 and TRBJ2-1, the CDR3 gives the full variable domain: GAGVSQSPSNKVTEKGKDVELRCDPISGHTALYWYRQSLGQGLEFLIYFQGNSAPDKSGLPSDRFSAERTGGSVSTLTIQRTQQEDSAVYLCASSPGLAGSGEQFFGPGTRLTVL.

The gene calls are TRBV7-3 and TRBJ2-2; D gene unclear. There are 14 residues in the CDR3. Per germline, CDR1 SGHTA and CDR2 FQGTGA. V shed 4 bases and J shed 3 bases, with 9 bases lying between them. The DNA of the CDR3 is TGTGCCAGCAGCTCTCTTCGGGACACCGGGGAGCTGTTTTTT. Amino acid sequence: CASSSLRDTGELFF. The full variable domain, rest sourced from reference TRBV7-3 and TRBJ2-2, is GAGVSQTPSNKVTEKGKYVELRCDPISGHTALYWYRQSLGQGPEFLIYFQGTGAADDSGLPNDRFFAVRPEGSVSTLKIQRTERGDSAVYLCASSSLRDTGELFFGEGSRLTVL.

This clonotype was counted a few times. This chain links TRBV5-1 with TRBJ2-3, with 9 bases matching TRBD1. The CDR3 loop spans 14 amino acids. Per germline, CDR1 SGHRS and CDR2 YFSETQ. J gave up 4 bases and V 5 bases, and 5 bases lay outside the gene matches. The CDR3 region has the DNA TGCGCCAGCAGACAGGGGGCGGTGGCAGATACGCAGTATTTT. It is translated as CASRQGAVADTQYF.

Regarding this clonotype: A much more abundant neighbour one base away suggests this may be a read error. The CDR3 DNA reads TGTACCAGCAGCCCAACGGTCACAACTAATGAAAAACTGTTTTTT. Its protein product is CTSSPTVTTNEKLFF. This chain uses TRBV7-8 with TRBJ1-4; D remains ambiguous. The CDR3 contains 15 residues. Germline V gives CDR1 SGHVS, CDR2 FQNEAQ.

This clonotype showed up just a few times. The chain recombines TRBV7-2 with TRBJ1-5; D call uncertain. The CDR3 covers 13 residues. Trimming removed 2 bases at V and 0 bases at J, with 2 bases between. The germline V gene encodes CDR1 SGHTA and CDR2 FQGNSA. In DNA, the CDR3 is TGTGCCAGCAGCTTAACTAGCAATCAGCCCCAGCATTTT. Its translation is CASSLTSNQPQHF.